This T cell receptor (beta chain) was recovered during a study of blood T cell repertoires in COVID-19. Overall study context: Researchers got acute and convalescent COVID-19 samples from the United States, Italy and Spain. T cells, B-cell-depleted T cells, or PBMCs provided the cDNA or gDNA that served as material.

Germline values: CDR1 LGHDT, CDR2 YNNKEL (reference sequence). The CDR3 length is 12 residues. Deletions cut 1 base from V and 11 bases from J, with 11 bases between. Profiling relied on immunoSEQ multiplex PCR, and the TCRdb table lists in-frame clones only, not all of them. This sample yields some 200,000 clones, of which roughly nine tenths are seen a single time; under 3.5% belongs to the top ten. This study enrolled people aged roughly 18 to 89 from about 26 US geographic areas. The sequenced sample consisted of PBMCs or T cells enriched from blood (not recorded which). The gene calls are TRBV3-1 (or the pseudogene TRBV3-2) and TRBJ1-1; no reliable D call. The sequence was collected from a young woman in a cohort exposed to, infected with or recovered from COVID-19 (not recorded which). CDR3 bases: TGTGCCAGCAGCCAAGCATCTTCGGGGGCTTTCTTT. It yields the protein CASSQASSGAFF.